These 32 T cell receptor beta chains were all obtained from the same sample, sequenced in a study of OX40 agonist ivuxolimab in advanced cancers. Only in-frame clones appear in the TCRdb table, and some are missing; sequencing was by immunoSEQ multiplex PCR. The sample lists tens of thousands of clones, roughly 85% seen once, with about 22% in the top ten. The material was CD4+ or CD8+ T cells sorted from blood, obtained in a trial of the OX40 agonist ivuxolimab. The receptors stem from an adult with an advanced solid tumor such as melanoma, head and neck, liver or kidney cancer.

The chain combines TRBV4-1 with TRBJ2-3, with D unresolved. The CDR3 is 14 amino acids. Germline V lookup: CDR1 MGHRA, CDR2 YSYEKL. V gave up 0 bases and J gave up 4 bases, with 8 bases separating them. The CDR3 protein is CASSQDPPADTQYF. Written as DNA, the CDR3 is TGCGCCAGCAGCCAAGACCCCCCCGCAGATACGCAGTATTTT.

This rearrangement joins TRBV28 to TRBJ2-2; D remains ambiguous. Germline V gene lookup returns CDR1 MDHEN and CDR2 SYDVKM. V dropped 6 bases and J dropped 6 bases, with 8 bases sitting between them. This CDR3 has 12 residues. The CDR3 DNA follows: TGTGCCAGCAGCTTAGACGCCGGGGAGCTGTTTTTT. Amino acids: CASSLDAGELFF.

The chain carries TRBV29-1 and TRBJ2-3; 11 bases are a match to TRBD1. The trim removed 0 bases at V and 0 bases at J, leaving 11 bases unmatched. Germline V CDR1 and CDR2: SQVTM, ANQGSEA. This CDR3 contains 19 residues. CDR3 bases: TGCAGCGTTGAAGATCGCGGACGGACAGGGGGCAAGAGCACAGATACGCAGTATTTT. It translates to CSVEDRGRTGGKSTDTQYF.

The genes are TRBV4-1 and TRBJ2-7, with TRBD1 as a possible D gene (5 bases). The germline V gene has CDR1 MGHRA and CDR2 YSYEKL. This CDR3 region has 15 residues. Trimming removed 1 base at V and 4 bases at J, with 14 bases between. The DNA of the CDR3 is TGCGCCAGCAGCCAAGGACTGGACAAGCTATACGAGCAGTACTTC. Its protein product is CASSQGLDKLYEQYF.

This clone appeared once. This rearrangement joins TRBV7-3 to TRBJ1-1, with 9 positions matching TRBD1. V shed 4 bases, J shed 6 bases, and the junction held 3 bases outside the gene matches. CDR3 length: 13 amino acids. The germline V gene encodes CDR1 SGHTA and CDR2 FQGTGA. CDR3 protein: CASSSGTGPEAFF. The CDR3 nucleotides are TGTGCCAGCAGCTCCGGGACAGGGCCTGAAGCTTTCTTT.

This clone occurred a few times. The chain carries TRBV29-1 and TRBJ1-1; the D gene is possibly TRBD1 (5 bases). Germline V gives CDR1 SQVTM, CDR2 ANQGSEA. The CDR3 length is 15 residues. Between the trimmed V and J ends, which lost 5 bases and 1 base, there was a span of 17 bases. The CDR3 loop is CSVFWAGSRNTEAFF. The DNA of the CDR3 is TGCAGCGTTTTTTGGGCAGGGTCTAGGAACACTGAAGCTTTCTTT.

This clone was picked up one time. DNA of the CDR3: TGTGCCAGCAGCCCCCAGGGACTCGACGGGGAGCTGTTTTTT. Protein sequence: CASSPQGLDGELFF. The chain employs TRBV7-9 and TRBJ2-2; D is possibly TRBD2 (6 bases). The CDR3 runs to 14 residues. Germline CDR1 reads SEHNR; CDR2 reads FQNEAQ (reference sequence). The ends were cut back, 5 bases at V and 7 bases at J, with 14 bases in the middle.

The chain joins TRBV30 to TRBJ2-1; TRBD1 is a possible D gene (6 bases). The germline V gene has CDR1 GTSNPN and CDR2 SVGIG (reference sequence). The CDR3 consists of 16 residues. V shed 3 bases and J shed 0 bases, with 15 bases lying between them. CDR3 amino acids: CAWRGVPDSSYNEQFF. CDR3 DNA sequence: TGTGCCTGGAGGGGCGTACCGGACAGCTCCTACAATGAGCAGTTCTTC.

The CDR3 sequence: CASSQDRDSYEQYF. The CDR3 bases are TGCGCCAGCAGCCAAGACAGAGATTCCTACGAGCAGTACTTC. The chain couples TRBV4-3 to TRBJ2-7, with D hard to call. Germline-derived CDR1 and CDR2 are LGHNA and YSLEER. CDR3 length: 14 amino acids. The ends were cut back, 0 bases at V and 1 base at J, with 7 bases in the middle.

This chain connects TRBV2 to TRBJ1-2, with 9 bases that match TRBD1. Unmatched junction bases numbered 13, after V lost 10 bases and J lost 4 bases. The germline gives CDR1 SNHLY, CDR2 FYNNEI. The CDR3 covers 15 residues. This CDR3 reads CANPAGQGVLYGYTF. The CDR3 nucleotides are TGTGCCAACCCCGCGGGACAGGGTGTCCTCTATGGCTACACCTTC.

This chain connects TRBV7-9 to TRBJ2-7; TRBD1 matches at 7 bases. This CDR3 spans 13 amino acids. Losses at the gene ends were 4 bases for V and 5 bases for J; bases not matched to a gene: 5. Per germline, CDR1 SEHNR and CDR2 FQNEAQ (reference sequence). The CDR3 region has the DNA TGTGCCAGCAGCTATTTGGGGACAGACGAGCAGTACTTC. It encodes CASSYLGTDEQYF.

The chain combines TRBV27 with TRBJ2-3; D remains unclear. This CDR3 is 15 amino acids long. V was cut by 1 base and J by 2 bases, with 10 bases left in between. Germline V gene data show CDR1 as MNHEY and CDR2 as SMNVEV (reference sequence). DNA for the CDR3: TGTGCCAGCAGTTTATACGGAGTTAACACAGATACGCAGTATTTT. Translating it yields CASSLYGVNTDTQYF.

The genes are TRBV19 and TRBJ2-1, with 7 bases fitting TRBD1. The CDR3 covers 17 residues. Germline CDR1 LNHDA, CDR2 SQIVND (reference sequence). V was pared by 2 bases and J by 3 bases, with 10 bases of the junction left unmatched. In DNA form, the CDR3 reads TGTGCCAGTAGTATATCCCTCGGGGACAGTCTCTACAATGAGCAGTTCTTC. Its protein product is CASSISLGDSLYNEQFF.

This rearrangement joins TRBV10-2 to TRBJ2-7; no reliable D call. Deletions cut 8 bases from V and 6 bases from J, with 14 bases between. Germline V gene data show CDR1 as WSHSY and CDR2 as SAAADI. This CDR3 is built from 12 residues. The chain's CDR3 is CASHVVGSEQYF. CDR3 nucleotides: TGCGCCAGCCACGTGGTGGGATCCGAGCAGTACTTC.

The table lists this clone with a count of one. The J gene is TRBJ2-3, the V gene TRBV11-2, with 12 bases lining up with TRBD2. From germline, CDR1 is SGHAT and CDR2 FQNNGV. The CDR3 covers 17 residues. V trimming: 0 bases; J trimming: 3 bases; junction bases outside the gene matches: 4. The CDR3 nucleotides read TGTGCCAGCAGCTTAGACCACCTAGCGGGGGGGACAGATACGCAGTATTTT. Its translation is CASSLDHLAGGTDTQYF.

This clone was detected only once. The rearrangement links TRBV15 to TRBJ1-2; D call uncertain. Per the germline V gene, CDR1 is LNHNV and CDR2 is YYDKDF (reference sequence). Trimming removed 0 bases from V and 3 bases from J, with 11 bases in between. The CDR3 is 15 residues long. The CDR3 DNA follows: TGTGCCACCAGCAGAGACACTGTAATGGACTATGGCTACACCTTC. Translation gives CATSRDTVMDYGYTF.

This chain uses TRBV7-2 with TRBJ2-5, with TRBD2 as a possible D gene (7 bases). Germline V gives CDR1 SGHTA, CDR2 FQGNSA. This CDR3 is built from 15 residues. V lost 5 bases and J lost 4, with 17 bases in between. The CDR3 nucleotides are TGTGCCAGCAGCCACCCCGGGGGGCTAAGAGAGACCCAGTACTTC. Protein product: CASSHPGGLRETQYF.

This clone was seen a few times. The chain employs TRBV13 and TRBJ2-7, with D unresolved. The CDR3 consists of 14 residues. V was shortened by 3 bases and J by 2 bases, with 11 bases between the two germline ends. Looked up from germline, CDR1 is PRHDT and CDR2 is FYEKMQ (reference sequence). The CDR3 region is CASSFKDVPYEQYF. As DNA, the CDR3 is TGTGCCAGCAGCTTTAAGGATGTCCCCTACGAGCAGTACTTC.

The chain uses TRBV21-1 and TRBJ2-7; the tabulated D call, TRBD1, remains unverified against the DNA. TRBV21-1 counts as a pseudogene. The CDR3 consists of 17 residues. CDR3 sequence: CASTKERDRGNLGEQYF. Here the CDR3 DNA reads TGTGCCAGCACCAAAGAAAGGGACAGGGGGAATCTGGGGGAGCAGTACTTC.

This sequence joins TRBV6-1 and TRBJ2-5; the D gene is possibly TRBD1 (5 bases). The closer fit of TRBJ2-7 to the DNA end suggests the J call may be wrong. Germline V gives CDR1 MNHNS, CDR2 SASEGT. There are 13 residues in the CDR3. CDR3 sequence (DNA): TGTGCCAGCAGTGACGACAGCCCCTACGAGCAGTACTTC. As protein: CASSDDSPYEQYF.

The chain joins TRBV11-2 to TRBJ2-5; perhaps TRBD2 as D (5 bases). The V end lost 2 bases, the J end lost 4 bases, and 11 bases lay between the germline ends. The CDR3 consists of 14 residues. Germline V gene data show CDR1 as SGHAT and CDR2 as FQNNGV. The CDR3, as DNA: TGTGCCAGCAGCTTACAGCCGGGGAGAGAGACCCAGTACTTC. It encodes CASSLQPGRETQYF.

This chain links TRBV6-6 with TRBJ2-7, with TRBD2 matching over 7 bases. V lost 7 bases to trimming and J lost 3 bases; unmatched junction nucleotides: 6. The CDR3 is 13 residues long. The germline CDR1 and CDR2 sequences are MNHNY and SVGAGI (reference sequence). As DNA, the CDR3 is TGTGCCAGCAATCAGGGAGGGGACTACGAGCAGTACTTC. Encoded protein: CASNQGGDYEQYF.

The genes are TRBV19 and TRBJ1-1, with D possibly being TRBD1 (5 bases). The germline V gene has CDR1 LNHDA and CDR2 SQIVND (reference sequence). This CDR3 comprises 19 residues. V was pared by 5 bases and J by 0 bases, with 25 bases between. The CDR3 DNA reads TGTGCCAGTAGTCAAATAGCGGGAGGGGCACAGCTTATGAACACTGAAGCTTTCTTT. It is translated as CASSQIAGGAQLMNTEAFF.

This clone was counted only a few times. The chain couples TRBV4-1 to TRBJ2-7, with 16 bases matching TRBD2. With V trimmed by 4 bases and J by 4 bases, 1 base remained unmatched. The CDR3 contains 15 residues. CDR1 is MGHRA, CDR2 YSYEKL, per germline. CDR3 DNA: TGCGCCAGCAGCCCGGGACTAGCGGGAGGGTACGAGCAGTACTTC. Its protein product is CASSPGLAGGYEQYF.

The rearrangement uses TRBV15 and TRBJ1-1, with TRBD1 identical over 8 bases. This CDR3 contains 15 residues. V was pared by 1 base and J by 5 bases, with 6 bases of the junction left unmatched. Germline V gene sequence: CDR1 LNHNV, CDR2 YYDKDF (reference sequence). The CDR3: CATSRVNRQGTEAFF. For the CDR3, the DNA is TGTGCCACCAGCAGAGTCAACCGACAGGGGACTGAAGCTTTCTTT.

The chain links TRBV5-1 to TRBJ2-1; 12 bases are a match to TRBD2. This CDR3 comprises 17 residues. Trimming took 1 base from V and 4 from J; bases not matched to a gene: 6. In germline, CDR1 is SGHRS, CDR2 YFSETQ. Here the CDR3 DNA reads TGCGCCAGCAGCTTGCGCCCTAGCGGGGGGGCTTACAATGAGCAGTTCTTC. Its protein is CASSLRPSGGAYNEQFF. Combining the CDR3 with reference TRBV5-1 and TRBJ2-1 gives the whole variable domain KAGVTQTPRYLIKTRGQQVTLSCSPISGHRSVSWYQQTPGQGLQFLFEYFSETQRNKGNFPGRFSGRQFSNSRSEMNVSTLELGDSALYLCASSLRPSGGAYNEQFFGPGTRLTVL.

CDR3: CASRSGTSGNYNEQFF. CDR3 DNA sequence: TGTGCAAGTCGCTCCGGGACTAGCGGGAACTACAATGAGCAGTTCTTC. The chain is built from TRBV12-2 and TRBJ2-1; TRBD2, the table's D call, was not compared with the DNA. TRBV12-2 has pseudogene status. CDR3 length: 16 amino acids.

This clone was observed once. CDR3 bases: TGTGCCAGCACGCTGCTTAGGGGGTTTATTAACTATGGCTACACCTTC. Translation gives CASTLLRGFINYGYTF. The chain is built from TRBV28 and TRBJ1-2, with D possibly being TRBD1 (6 bases). V was shortened by 7 bases and J by 1 base, with 19 bases between the two germline ends. The CDR3 totals 16 residues. Germline V gives CDR1 MDHEN, CDR2 SYDVKM.

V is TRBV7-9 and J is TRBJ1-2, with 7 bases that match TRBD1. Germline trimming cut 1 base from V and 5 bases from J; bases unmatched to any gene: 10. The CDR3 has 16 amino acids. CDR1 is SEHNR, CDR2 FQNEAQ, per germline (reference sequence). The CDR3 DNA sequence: TGTGCCAGCAGCTTAGGCATAGACAGGGCAAGATATGGCTACACCTTC. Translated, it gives CASSLGIDRARYGYTF.

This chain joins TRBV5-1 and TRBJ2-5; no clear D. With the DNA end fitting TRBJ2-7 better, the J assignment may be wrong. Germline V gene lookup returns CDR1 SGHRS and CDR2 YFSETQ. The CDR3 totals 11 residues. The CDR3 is CASSPGYEQYF. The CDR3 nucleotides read TGCGCCAGCAGCCCCGGCTACGAGCAGTACTTC.

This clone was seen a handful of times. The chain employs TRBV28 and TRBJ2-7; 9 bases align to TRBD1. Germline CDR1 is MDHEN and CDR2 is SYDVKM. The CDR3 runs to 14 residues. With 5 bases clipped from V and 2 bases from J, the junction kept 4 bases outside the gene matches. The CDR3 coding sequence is TGTGCCAGCAGTAAAAGGACAGGGGCCTACGAGCAGTACTTC. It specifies CASSKRTGAYEQYF. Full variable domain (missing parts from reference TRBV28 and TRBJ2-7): DVKVTQSSRYLVKRTGEKVFLECVQDMDHENMFWYRQDPGLGLRLIYFSYDVKMKEKGDIPEGYSVSREKKERFSLILESASTNQTSMYLCASSKRTGAYEQYFGPGTRLTVT.

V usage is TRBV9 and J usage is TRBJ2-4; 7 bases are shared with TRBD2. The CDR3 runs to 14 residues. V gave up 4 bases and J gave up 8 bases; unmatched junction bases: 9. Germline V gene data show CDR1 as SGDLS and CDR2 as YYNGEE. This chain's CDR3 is CASSPEGGIHIQYF. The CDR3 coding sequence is TGTGCCAGCAGCCCCGAGGGAGGGATTCACATTCAGTACTTC.